One and the same sample provided the 2 T cell receptor beta chains below, sequenced in a study of T cell repertoires in cytomegalovirus infection. TCRdb fed the reads into MiXCR, producing one record per CDR3 protein. The sample shows some 150,000 distinct CDR3 sequences, 5% to 6.5% of them seen only once. Sequencing was carried out using PBMCs. Receptor source: a human donor in good health (CMV status not recorded). Some clones in this sample may be carry-over from other donors' samples.

At least ten counts were recorded for this clonotype. J is TRBJ2-7 and V is TRBV10-3; D assignment may be TRBD1 or TRBD2 (6 bases each). Per germline, CDR1 ENHRY and CDR2 SYGVKD. The CDR3 runs to 15 residues. Trimming stripped 10 bases from V and 0 bases from J, with 19 bases between. The CDR3 coding sequence is TGTGCCAGCACGCCGGGGGCTAAGAGCTCCTACGAGCAGTACTTC. Protein: CASTPGAKSSYEQYF.

This clonotype was seen ten or more times. The chain couples TRBV7-2 to TRBJ2-3; TRBD2 is a possible D gene (5 bases). The CDR3 is 14 residues long. Trimming removed 1 base from V and 8 bases from J, with 13 bases in between. Germline V lookup: CDR1 SGHTA, CDR2 FQGNSA. The CDR3 DNA sequence: TGTGCCAGCAGCTTAGGGAGCGGTGGGATTACGCAGTATTTT. It codes for CASSLGSGGITQYF.